The rows below give T cell receptor beta chains drawn from one sample of a study of T cell changes during pregnancy in multiple sclerosis. Some clones are missing from TCRdb's copy, which holds only in-frame ones; the method was immunoSEQ multiplex PCR. The sample carries roughly 110,000 clones, 75% to 95% recorded once. Sequencing used peripheral blood, obtained before pregnancy. The receptors were gathered from a female donor with multiple sclerosis, enrolled in a pregnancy study. CDR3s include the opening cysteine and the closing phenylalanine or tryptophan. Each record gives: clone size, J gene, D gene, V gene, CDR3 protein, CDR3 DNA. D genes are given only for firm matches. Clone size is not always given. Where it is, it says once, few, many or a class for expanded clones.

clone size: .
J gene: TRBJ1-2
D gene: TRBD1
V gene: TRBV7-9
CDR3 protein: CASSLTGGYGYTF
CDR3 DNA: TGTGCCAGCAGTTTGACAGGGGGCTATGGCTACACCTTC

clone size: .
J gene: TRBJ2-7
D gene: .
V gene: TRBV25-1
CDR3 protein: CASSVLYEQYF
CDR3 DNA: TGTGCCAGCAGTGTCCTCTACGAGCAGTACTTC

clone size: once
J gene: TRBJ2-3
D gene: .
V gene: TRBV28
CDR3 protein: CASTHITGTSTDTQYF
CDR3 DNA: TGTGCCAGCACCCATATTACCGGGACTAGCACAGATACGCAGTATTTT

clone size: .
J gene: TRBJ1-1
D gene: TRBD1
V gene: TRBV14
CDR3 protein: CASSQDQGARRNTEAFF
CDR3 DNA: TGTGCCAGCAGCCAAGATCAGGGGGCTAGACGGAACACTGAAGCTTTCTTT

clone size: .
J gene: TRBJ1-4
D gene: .
V gene: TRBV21-1
CDR3 protein: CASSNGASRTAKPTNEKLFF
CDR3 DNA: TGTGCCAGCAGCAATGGGGCTAGCCGGACAGCGAAGCCAACTAATGAAAAACTGTTTTTT

clone size: .
J gene: TRBJ2-5
D gene: .
V gene: TRBV6-1
CDR3 protein: CASSSSTETQYF
CDR3 DNA: TGTGCCAGCTCTTCTAGTACTGAGACCCAGTACTTC

clone size: once
J gene: TRBJ2-5
D gene: .
V gene: TRBV18
CDR3 protein: CASSPSHSPQETQYF
CDR3 DNA: TGTGCCAGCTCACCAAGTCACAGCCCCCAAGAGACCCAGTACTTC

clone size: .
J gene: TRBJ1-2
D gene: .
V gene: TRBV5-1
CDR3 protein: CASSPDGGYGYTF
CDR3 DNA: TGCGCCAGCAGCCCGGACGGGGGCTATGGCTACACCTTC

clone size: .
J gene: TRBJ2-7
D gene: .
V gene: TRBV6-5
CDR3 protein: CASSYNSGNGPEQYF
CDR3 DNA: TGTGCCAGCAGTTACAACTCCGGGAATGGGCCCGAGCAGTACTTC

clone size: few
J gene: TRBJ1-6
D gene: TRBD1
V gene: TRBV12-5
CDR3 protein: CASGSRDREEVSHNSPLHF
CDR3 DNA: TGTGCTAGTGGTAGTCGGGACAGGGAAGAAGTAAGTCATAATTCACCCCTCCACTTT

clone size: .
J gene: TRBJ2-7
D gene: TRBD2
V gene: TRBV6-6
CDR3 protein: CASSTSGAFYEQYF
CDR3 DNA: TGTGCCAGCAGTACTAGCGGTGCCTTTTACGAGCAGTACTTC

clone size: .
J gene: TRBJ2-5
D gene: TRBD1
V gene: TRBV6-5
CDR3 protein: CASRTIRDSQETQYF
CDR3 DNA: TGTGCCAGCAGGACAATTCGGGACAGCCAAGAGACCCAGTACTTC

clone size: .
J gene: TRBJ2-5
D gene: TRBD2
V gene: TRBV11-2
CDR3 protein: CASTLSRWSGRGETQYF
CDR3 DNA: TGTGCCAGCACCCTTTCTAGATGGAGCGGGAGAGGGGAGACCCAGTACTTC

clone size: once
J gene: TRBJ2-5
D gene: .
V gene: TRBV6-1
CDR3 protein: CASSEEGTEGRETQYF
CDR3 DNA: TGTGCCAGCAGCGAAGAAGGCACCGAGGGAAGAGAGACCCAGTACTTC

clone size: .
J gene: TRBJ1-2
D gene: .
V gene: TRBV5-1
CDR3 protein: CATRVGADSNYGYTF
CDR3 DNA: TGCGCCACCCGGGTCGGTGCCGACTCTAACTATGGCTACACCTTC

clone size: .
J gene: TRBJ1-1
D gene: TRBD1
V gene: TRBV6-1
CDR3 protein: CASKDRRSANTEAFF
CDR3 DNA: TGTGCCAGCAAGGACAGGAGGAGCGCGAACACTGAAGCTTTCTTT

clone size: .
J gene: TRBJ1-1
D gene: .
V gene: TRBV7-8
CDR3 protein: CASSLGGISGTEAFF
CDR3 DNA: TGTGCCAGCAGCCTCGGGGGGATTTCAGGGACTGAAGCTTTCTTT

clone size: .
J gene: TRBJ2-7
D gene: .
V gene: TRBV7-3
CDR3 protein: CASSLSRDYEQYF
CDR3 DNA: TGTGCCAGCAGCTTAAGCAGGGACTACGAGCAGTACTTC

clone size: .
J gene: TRBJ2-3
D gene: TRBD2
V gene: TRBV9
CDR3 protein: CASSVTSGSSTDTQYF
CDR3 DNA: TGTGCCAGCAGCGTCACTAGCGGGTCTAGCACAGATACGCAGTATTTT

clone size: .
J gene: TRBJ2-7
D gene: TRBD2
V gene: TRBV7-2
CDR3 protein: CASSLQPSGGAVEQYF
CDR3 DNA: TGTGCCAGCAGCTTACAGCCTAGCGGGGGGGCGGTTGAGCAGTACTTC

clone size: few
J gene: TRBJ1-6
D gene: .
V gene: TRBV7-9
CDR3 protein: CATSKAGKDSPLHF
CDR3 DNA: TGTGCCACCTCGAAGGCAGGGAAGGATTCACCCCTCCACTTT

clone size: .
J gene: TRBJ1-1
D gene: TRBD1
V gene: TRBV27
CDR3 protein: CASSLRRTGLGDTEAFF
CDR3 DNA: TGTGCCAGCAGTTTAAGGAGGACAGGGCTCGGCGACACTGAAGCTTTCTTT

clone size: .
J gene: TRBJ2-5
D gene: TRBD2
V gene: TRBV10-3
CDR3 protein: CAISDLGLGETQYF
CDR3 DNA: TGTGCCATCAGTGACCTGGGACTAGGGGAGACCCAGTACTTC

clone size: .
J gene: TRBJ1-3
D gene: .
V gene: TRBV18
CDR3 protein: CASSPRGRLSGNTIYF
CDR3 DNA: TGTGCCAGCTCACCACGGGGCAGATTGTCCGGAAACACCATATATTTT

clone size: .
J gene: TRBJ2-7
D gene: .
V gene: TRBV5-6
CDR3 protein: CASSPLALSYEQYF
CDR3 DNA: TGTGCCAGCAGCCCCCTAGCGCTCTCCTACGAGCAGTACTTC

clone size: .
J gene: TRBJ2-5
D gene: TRBD2
V gene: TRBV27
CDR3 protein: CASSLSAGAGETQYF
CDR3 DNA: TGTGCCAGCAGTTTATCGGCGGGAGCGGGAGAGACCCAGTACTTC

clone size: .
J gene: TRBJ2-2
D gene: TRBD2
V gene: TRBV19
CDR3 protein: CASSRGGMTAGELFF
CDR3 DNA: TGTGCCAGTAGTAGGGGGGGTATGACGGCCGGGGAGCTGTTTTTT

clone size: .
J gene: TRBJ2-3
D gene: .
V gene: TRBV4-1
CDR3 protein: CASSQGTGVTDTQYF
CDR3 DNA: TGCGCCAGCAGCCAAGGAACGGGGGTCACAGATACGCAGTATTTT

clone size: .
J gene: TRBJ1-1
D gene: TRBD1
V gene: TRBV19
CDR3 protein: CASSKWDSEAFF
CDR3 DNA: TGTGCCAGTAGTAAATGGGACAGTGAAGCTTTCTTT

clone size: .
J gene: TRBJ2-1
D gene: TRBD1
V gene: TRBV28
CDR3 protein: CASRPGDRGYNEQFF
CDR3 DNA: TGTGCCAGCAGGCCCGGGGACAGGGGCTACAATGAGCAGTTCTTC

clone size: .
J gene: TRBJ2-7
D gene: .
V gene: TRBV2
CDR3 protein: CASAAGNSYEQYF
CDR3 DNA: TGTGCCAGCGCGGCAGGGAACTCCTACGAGCAGTACTTC

clone size: .
J gene: TRBJ2-7
D gene: .
V gene: TRBV30
CDR3 protein: CAWQRVTGSYEQYF
CDR3 DNA: TGTGCCTGGCAGAGGGTTACAGGGAGCTACGAGCAGTACTTC

clone size: .
J gene: TRBJ2-1
D gene: .
V gene: TRBV5-4
CDR3 protein: CASRPLSGRIDEQFF
CDR3 DNA: TGTGCCAGCAGACCACTTTCCGGGAGAATCGATGAGCAGTTCTTC

clone size: .
J gene: TRBJ2-2
D gene: TRBD2
V gene: TRBV27
CDR3 protein: CASSFSGRHANTGELFF
CDR3 DNA: TGTGCCAGCAGTTTTAGCGGGAGGCACGCGAACACCGGGGAGCTGTTTTTT

clone size: .
J gene: TRBJ1-6
D gene: TRBD1
V gene: TRBV5-1
CDR3 protein: CASSPGQGNSPLHF
CDR3 DNA: TGCGCCAGCAGTCCGGGACAGGGGAACTCACCCCTCCACTTT